The T cell receptor (beta chain) under discussion was sequenced for a study of response to subunit inactivated influenza vaccine. TCRdb used MiXCR to reprocess the RT-PCR reads, holding one entry per CDR3 protein. This repertoire shows 750,000 to 850,000 distinct CDR3 sequences, roughly 20% found once; its top ten account for roughly a tenth. From germline, CDR1 is DFQATT and CDR2 SNEGSKA (reference sequence). The CDR3 loop spans 16 amino acids. V was cut by 6 bases and J by 8 bases, with 25 bases left in between. V is TRBV20-1 and J is TRBJ1-4; D not certain. Source: PBMCs from blood, taken roughly 5 days after vaccination. This clonotype originated in a man aged 50-59 years who received an inactivated influenza vaccine. The CDR3 region has the DNA TGCAGTGCCCTAACTGACACCCGGGAGATAGGAGAAAAACTGTTTTTT. Amino acids: CSALTDTREIGEKLFF.